One TCR beta chain is described in this entry. This clone is identified as medium-sized (0.01 to 0.1%). The target of this receptor is not known. Base quality data are lacking; no much larger clone is found one base away. These data are taken from a study of control samples from healthy donors and cancer patients (TCRdb year 2020). Receptors were amplified or captured by the immunoSEQ multiplex PCR assay. The table was pulled from immuneACCESS by TCRdb, which kept in-frame rearrangements only. Such tables lose some clones; where checked, under half of the loss comes from unresolved V genes, and the rest has no known cause. Recorded for this sample are 100,000 to 150,000 clones; approximately 87% of them occurred a single time. Of the sample, over 2.5% falls within the top ten clones. The germline V gene (reference sequence) provides CDR1 MNHNY and CDR2 SVGAGI. The CDR3 goes from the cysteine to the phenylalanine over 14 residues. Only the CDR3 region is kept as DNA, spanning 42 bases read in frame from base 1. The germline V end is reduced by 5 bases and the J end by 4 bases; junction bases left unmatched: 5.

Sequenced: blood. The TCR sequence derives from a man aged 55-75 years in good health. Recombination joined TRBV6-6 with TRBJ1-2; TRBD1 aligns with 9 central bases. The CDR3 protein is CASSGTGGGYGYTF. The nucleotides are TGTGCCAGCAGTGGAACAGGGGGCGGCTATGGCTACACCTTC.